This record looks at one TCR beta chain sequence and its context. Its antigen is not identified. This record comes from a study of cytomegalovirus exposure and HLA in healthy donors. The study, taken as a whole, reports: In vitro assays verified that three CMV-associated chains recognized CMV antigens specifically. The authors listed some 150 TCR beta chains as cytomegalovirus-associated.

This CDR3 has 15 residues. Trimming removed 0 bases from V and 2 bases from J, with 10 bases in between. The germline V gene encodes CDR1 LNHDA and CDR2 SQIVND (reference sequence). Vbeta (60) and Jbeta (13) primers were used in the PCR. Sequencing was performed with immunoSEQ multiplex PCR; in TCRdb, only in-frame clones are kept and a portion is missing. The sample lists under 150,000 clones, roughly 80% seen once, with around 3% in the top ten. The sequence was collected from a man aged 35-49 years in good health and CMV-seropositive. J is TRBJ1-1 and V is TRBV19; the D is unclear. The sample consisted of PBMCs. The DNA of the CDR3 is TGTGCCAGTAGTATAGACAGAACGATAAACACTGAAGCTTTCTTT. Encoded protein: CASSIDRTINTEAFF.